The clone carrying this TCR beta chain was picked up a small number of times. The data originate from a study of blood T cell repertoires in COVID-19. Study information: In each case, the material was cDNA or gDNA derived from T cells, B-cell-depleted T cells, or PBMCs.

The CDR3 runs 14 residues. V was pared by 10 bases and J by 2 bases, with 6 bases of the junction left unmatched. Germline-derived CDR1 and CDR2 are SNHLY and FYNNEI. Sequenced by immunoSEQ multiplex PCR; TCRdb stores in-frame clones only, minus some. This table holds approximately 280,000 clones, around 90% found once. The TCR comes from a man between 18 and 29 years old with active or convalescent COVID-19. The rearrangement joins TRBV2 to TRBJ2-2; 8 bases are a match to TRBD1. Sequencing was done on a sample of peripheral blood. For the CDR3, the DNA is TGTGCCATCCTAGGGACAGGAAACACCGGGGAGCTGTTTTTT. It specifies CAILGTGNTGELFF. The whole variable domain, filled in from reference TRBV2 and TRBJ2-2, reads EPEVTQTPSHQVTQMGQEVILRCVPISNHLYFYWYRQILGQKVEFLVSFYNNEISEKSEIFDDQFSVERPDGSNFTLKIRSTKLEDSAMYFCAILGTGNTGELFFGEGSRLTVL.